This is a list of T cell receptor beta chains from one sample in a study of shared clonotypes between healthy human individuals. The method was immunoSEQ multiplex PCR; TCRdb's version includes in-frame clones alone and lacks a portion of them. This repertoire shows under 1,100,000 clones, 75% found once; its top ten account for about 1.5%. The sample was memory CD4+ T cells sorted from blood. The receptor source for this set is a man younger than 35 in good health. CDR3s include the opening cysteine and the closing phenylalanine or tryptophan. The order of the fields is J gene, V gene, clone size, D gene, CDR3 DNA, CDR3 protein. D genes are given only for firm matches. The size of a clone is reported for some rows only, either as once, few or many, or as a class for expanded clones.

TRBJ2-1 TRBV11-2 - - TGTGCCAGCACTGCCGGTCGGGGGGCGGATGAGCAGTTCTTC CASTAGRGADEQFF
TRBJ2-3 TRBV7-8 - TRBD1 TGTGCCAGCAGAAAGGGACAGCCGACAGATACGCAGTATTTT CASRKGQPTDTQYF
TRBJ2-5 TRBV28 few - TGTGCCAGCAGTTTTGGGGGCCAAGAGACCCAGTACTTC CASSFGGQETQYF
TRBJ2-7 TRBV29-1 once - TGCAGCGTTGAGTCGACTTACAGCTCCTACGAGCAGTACTTC CSVESTYSSYEQYF
TRBJ2-7 TRBV4-3 - TRBD2 TGCGCCAGCAGCCAAGACCTCTGGGGTAGCGGGGGGAGCTTATCCTACGAGCAGTACTTC CASSQDLWGSGGSLSYEQYF
TRBJ2-7 TRBV2 - TRBD2 TGTGCCAGCGGGACGTGGACTAGCGGGAGCGAGCAGTACTTC CASGTWTSGSEQYF
TRBJ1-1 TRBV30 - - TGTGCCTGGAGTGCCCTGTTTGTGGCTTTCTTT CAWSALFVAFF
TRBJ2-5 TRBV6-7 - - TGTGCCAGCAGACAAACAAATGAGACCGGAGAGACCCAGTACTTC CASRQTNETGETQYF
TRBJ1-6 TRBV14 - - TGTGCCAGCAGCCAAGATTCACAATCTGGATCACCCCTCCACTTT CASSQDSQSGSPLHF
TRBJ2-7 TRBV6-5 - TRBD2 TGTGCCAGCAGTTACAACGGACTAGCGGGAGACGAGCAGTACTTC CASSYNGLAGDEQYF
TRBJ1-1 TRBV10-3 few - TGTGCCATCAGTGAGTCGACGGGAGTGAACACTGAAGCTTTCTTT CAISESTGVNTEAFF
TRBJ2-7 TRBV6-6 - - TGTGCCAGCAGTAGGGACTCCTACGAGCAGTACTTC CASSRDSYEQYF
TRBJ2-1 TRBV19 - - TGTGCCAGTAGTCAGATAGGAGAGCAGTTCTTC CASSQIGEQFF
TRBJ2-2 TRBV6-1 - - TGTGCCAGCAGTTCCCCAGGGGACACCGGGGAGCTGTTTTTT CASSSPGDTGELFF
TRBJ1-1 TRBV7-9 - - TGTGCCAGCAGCTTAGTAGTTTCTTGGGAGCGTGCTTTCTTT CASSLVVSWERAFF
TRBJ1-4 TRBV7-9 once TRBD1 TGTGCCAGCAGCTTATGGAGGGACAGGGAGGCCGAAAAACTGTTTTTT CASSLWRDREAEKLFF
TRBJ1-1 TRBV10-3 - TRBD1 TGTGCCATCAGTGAGGGACAGGCTATGGGCACTGAAGCTTTCTTT CAISEGQAMGTEAFF
TRBJ2-7 TRBV23-1 once - TGCGCCAAATCACAGGGAATGAATCGACATTCCTACGAGCAGTACTTC CAKSQGMNRHSYEQYF
TRBJ2-5 TRBV20-1 - - TGCAGTGCTTGCCAAGAGACCCAGTACTTC CSACQETQYF
TRBJ1-6 TRBV5-1 - - TGCGCCAGCTTATATTCACCCCTCCACTTT CASLYSPLHF
TRBJ1-1 TRBV7-9 - - TGTGCCAGCAGCTTAGTGGGAGGGGTAAACACTGAAGCTTTCTTT CASSLVGGVNTEAFF
TRBJ2-5 TRBV5-1 - - TGCGCCAGCAGCCTGGACCAAGAGACCCAGTACTTC CASSLDQETQYF
TRBJ1-2 TRBV7-2 - - TGTGCCAGCAGCCCCTCGAGCCGAGAGGGCCGAGGCTACACCTTC CASSPSSREGRGYTF
TRBJ1-2 TRBV11-2 once TRBD1 TGTGCCAGCAGCCGGACAGGGGGCAGTAACTATGGCTACACCTTC CASSRTGGSNYGYTF
TRBJ1-3 TRBV28 few TRBD1 TGTGCCAGCAGTTTTACCGGGACAGCAAACACCATATATTTT CASSFTGTANTIYF
TRBJ2-3 TRBV7-2 - TRBD2 TGTGCCAGCAGCTTAGGGCTAGCGGGAGGGCTGGATACGCAGTATTTT CASSLGLAGGLDTQYF
TRBJ1-4 TRBV19 few - TGTGCCAGTAGTCGGGCCGCCAGGGAAAAACTGTTTTTT CASSRAAREKLFF
TRBJ2-7 TRBV7-2 - TRBD2 TGTGCCAGCAGCTCCGGAGTACTAGCGGGAGGCACCTACGAGCAGTACTTC CASSSGVLAGGTYEQYF
TRBJ1-1 TRBV25-1 - - TGTGCCAGCAATACCGCGGGGTACACTGAAGCTTTCTTT CASNTAGYTEAFF
TRBJ1-2 TRBV27 - TRBD1 TGTGCCAGCAGTTTTGAAGGGGGCAAGGGGAACTATGGCTACACCTTC CASSFEGGKGNYGYTF
TRBJ1-4 TRBV9 - - TGTGCCAGCAGCGTTTTGGGGGATAATGAAAAACTGTTTTTT CASSVLGDNEKLFF
TRBJ2-1 TRBV5-1 - - TGCGCCAGCAGCTCAGGACAGTCTCGGCCCTACAATGAGCAGTTCTTC CASSSGQSRPYNEQFF
TRBJ2-7 TRBV6-5 - TRBD1 TGTGCCAGCACCAGAGACAGGGGGTCGTACGAGCAGTACTTC CASTRDRGSYEQYF
TRBJ1-5 TRBV5-8 - - TGTGCCAGCAGCTTGGTTCGGAACAATCAGCCCCAGCATTTT CASSLVRNNQPQHF
TRBJ2-1 TRBV2 - - TGTGCCAGCAGTGAAGACGCAGGGGTAGGGATCTTC CASSEDAGVGIF
TRBJ1-1 TRBV19 few - TGTGCCAGTAGTATCCCGGGACGGAACACTGAAGCTTTCTTT CASSIPGRNTEAFF